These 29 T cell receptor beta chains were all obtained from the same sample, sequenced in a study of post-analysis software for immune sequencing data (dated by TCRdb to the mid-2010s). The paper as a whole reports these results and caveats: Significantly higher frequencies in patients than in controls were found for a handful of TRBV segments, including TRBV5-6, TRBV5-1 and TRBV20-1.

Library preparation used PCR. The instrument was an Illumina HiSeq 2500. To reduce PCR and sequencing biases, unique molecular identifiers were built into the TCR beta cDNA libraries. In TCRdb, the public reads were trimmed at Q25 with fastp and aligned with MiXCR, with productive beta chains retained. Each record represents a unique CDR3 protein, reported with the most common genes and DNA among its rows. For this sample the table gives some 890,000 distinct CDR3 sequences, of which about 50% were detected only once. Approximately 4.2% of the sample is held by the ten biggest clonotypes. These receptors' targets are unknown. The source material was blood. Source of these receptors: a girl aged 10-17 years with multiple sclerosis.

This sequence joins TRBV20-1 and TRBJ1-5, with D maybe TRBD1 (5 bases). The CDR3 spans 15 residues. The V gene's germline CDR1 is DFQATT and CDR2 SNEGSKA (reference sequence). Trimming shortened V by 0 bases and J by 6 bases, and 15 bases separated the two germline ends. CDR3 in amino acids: CSARDFRVLGQPQHF. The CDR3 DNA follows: TGCAGTGCTAGAGATTTCAGGGTCCTGGGTCAGCCCCAGCATTTT.

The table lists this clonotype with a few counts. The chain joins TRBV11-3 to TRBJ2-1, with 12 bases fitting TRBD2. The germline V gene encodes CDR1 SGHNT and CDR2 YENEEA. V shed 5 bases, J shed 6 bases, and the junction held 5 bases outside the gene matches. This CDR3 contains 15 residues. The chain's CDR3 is CASSPSSGRANEQFF. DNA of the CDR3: TGTGCCAGCAGCCCCTCTAGCGGGAGGGCCAATGAGCAGTTCTTC.

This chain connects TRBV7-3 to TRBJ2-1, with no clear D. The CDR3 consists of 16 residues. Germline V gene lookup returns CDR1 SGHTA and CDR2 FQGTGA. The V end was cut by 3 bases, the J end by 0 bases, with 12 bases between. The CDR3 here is CASSLGLQSSYNEQFF. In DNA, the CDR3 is TGTGCCAGCAGCTTGGGCCTACAGAGCTCCTACAATGAGCAGTTCTTC.

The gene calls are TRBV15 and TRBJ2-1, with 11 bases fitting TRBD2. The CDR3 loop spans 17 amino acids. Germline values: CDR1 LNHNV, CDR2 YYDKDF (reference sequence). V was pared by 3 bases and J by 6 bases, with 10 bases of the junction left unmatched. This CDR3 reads CATSRVLAGGPGNEQFF. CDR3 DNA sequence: TGTGCCACCAGCAGGGTCTTAGCGGGAGGGCCGGGCAATGAGCAGTTCTTC.

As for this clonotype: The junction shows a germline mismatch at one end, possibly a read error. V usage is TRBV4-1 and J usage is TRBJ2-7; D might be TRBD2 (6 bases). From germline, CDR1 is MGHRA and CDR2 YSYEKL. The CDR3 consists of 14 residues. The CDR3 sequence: CASSQVGGTYEQYF. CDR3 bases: TGTGCCAGCAGCCAAGTGGGGGGTACCTACGAGCAGTACTTC.

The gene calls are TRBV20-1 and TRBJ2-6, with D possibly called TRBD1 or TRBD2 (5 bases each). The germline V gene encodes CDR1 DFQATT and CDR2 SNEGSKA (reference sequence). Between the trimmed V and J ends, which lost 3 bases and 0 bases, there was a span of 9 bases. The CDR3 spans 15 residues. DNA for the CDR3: TGCAGTGCTAGGGGGACGGACTCTGGGGCCAACGTCCTGACTTTC. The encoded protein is CSARGTDSGANVLTF.

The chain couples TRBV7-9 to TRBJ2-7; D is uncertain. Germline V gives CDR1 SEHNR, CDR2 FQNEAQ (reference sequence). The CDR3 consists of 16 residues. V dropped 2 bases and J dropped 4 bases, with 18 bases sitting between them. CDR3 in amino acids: CASSLWAVERPYEQYF. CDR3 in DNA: TGTGCCAGCAGCTTATGGGCGGTGGAGAGGCCATACGAGCAGTACTTC.

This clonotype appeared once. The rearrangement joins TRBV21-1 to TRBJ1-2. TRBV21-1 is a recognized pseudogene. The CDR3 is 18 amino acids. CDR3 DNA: TGTGCCAGCAGCAAAGGAGCGACCTCCGGGAGGGGGCCCGGTGGCTACACCTTC. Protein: CASSKGATSGRGPGGYTF.

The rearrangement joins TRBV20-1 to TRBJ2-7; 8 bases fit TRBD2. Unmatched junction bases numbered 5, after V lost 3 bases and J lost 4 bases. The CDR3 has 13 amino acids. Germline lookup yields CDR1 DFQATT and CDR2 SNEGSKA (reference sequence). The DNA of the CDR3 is TGCAGTGCTAGCGGGAGGGCCTTATACGAGCAGTACTTC. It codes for CSASGRALYEQYF.

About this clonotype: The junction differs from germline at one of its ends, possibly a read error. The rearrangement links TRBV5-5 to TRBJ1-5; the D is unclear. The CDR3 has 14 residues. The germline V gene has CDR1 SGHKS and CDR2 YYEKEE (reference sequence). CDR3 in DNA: TGTGCCAGCAACTTGGCCTCAGGTACTCAGCCCCAGCATTTT. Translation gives CASNLASGTQPQHF.

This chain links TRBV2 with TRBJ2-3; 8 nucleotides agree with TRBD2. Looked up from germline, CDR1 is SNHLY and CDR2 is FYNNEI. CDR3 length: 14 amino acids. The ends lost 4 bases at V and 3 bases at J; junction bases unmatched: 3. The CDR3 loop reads CASSGAGATDTQYF. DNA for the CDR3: TGTGCCAGCAGTGGAGCGGGAGCAACAGATACGCAGTATTTT.

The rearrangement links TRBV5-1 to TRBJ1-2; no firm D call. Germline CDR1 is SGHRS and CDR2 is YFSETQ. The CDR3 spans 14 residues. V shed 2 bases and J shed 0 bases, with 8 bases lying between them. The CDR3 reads CASSLQSSNYGYTF. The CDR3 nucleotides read TGCGCCAGCAGCTTACAGTCTTCTAACTATGGCTACACCTTC.

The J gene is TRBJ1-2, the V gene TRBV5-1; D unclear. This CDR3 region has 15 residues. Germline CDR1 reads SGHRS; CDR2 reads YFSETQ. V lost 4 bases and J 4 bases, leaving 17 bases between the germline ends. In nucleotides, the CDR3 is TGCGCCAGCAGCCGCGAGGAGGGCAGGAGCTATGGCTACACCTTC. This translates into CASSREEGRSYGYTF. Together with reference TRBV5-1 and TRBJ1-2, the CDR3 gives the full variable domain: KAGVTQTPRYLIKTRGQQVTLSCSPISGHRSVSWYQQTPGQGLQFLFEYFSETQRNKGNFPGRFSGRQFSNSRSEMNVSTLELGDSALYLCASSREEGRSYGYTFGSGTRLTVV.

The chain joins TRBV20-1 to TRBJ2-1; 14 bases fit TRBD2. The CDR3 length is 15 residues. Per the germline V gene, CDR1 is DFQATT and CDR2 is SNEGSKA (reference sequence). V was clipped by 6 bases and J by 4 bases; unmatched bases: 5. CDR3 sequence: CSAGGLAGVYNEQFF. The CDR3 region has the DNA TGCAGTGCGGGGGGACTAGCGGGAGTTTACAATGAGCAGTTCTTC.

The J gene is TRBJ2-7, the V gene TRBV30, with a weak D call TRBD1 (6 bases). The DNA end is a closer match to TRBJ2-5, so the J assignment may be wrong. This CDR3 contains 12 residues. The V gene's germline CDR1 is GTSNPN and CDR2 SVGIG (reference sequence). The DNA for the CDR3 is TGTGCCTGGGGCACAGGGTTGGAGACCCAGTACTTC. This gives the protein CAWGTGLETQYF.

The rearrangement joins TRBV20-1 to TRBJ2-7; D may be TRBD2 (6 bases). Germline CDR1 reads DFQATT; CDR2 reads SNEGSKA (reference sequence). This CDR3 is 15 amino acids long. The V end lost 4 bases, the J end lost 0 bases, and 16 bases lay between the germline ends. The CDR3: CSAKPTRPYSYEQYF. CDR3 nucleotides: TGCAGTGCTAAACCGACTAGACCATACTCCTACGAGCAGTACTTC.

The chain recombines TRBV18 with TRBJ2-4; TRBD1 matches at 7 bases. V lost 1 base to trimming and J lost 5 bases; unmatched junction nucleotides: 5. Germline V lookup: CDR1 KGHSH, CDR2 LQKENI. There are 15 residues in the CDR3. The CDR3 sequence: CASSPRRQGENIQYF. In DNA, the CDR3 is TGTGCCAGCTCACCACGGAGACAGGGCGAAAACATTCAGTACTTC.

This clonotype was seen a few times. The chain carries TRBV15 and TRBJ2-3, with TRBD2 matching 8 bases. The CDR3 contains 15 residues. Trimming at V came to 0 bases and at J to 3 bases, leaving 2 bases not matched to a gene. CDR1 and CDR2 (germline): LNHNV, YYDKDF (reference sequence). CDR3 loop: CATSREAGGTDTQYF. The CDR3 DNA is TGTGCCACCAGCAGAGAGGCGGGGGGAACAGATACGCAGTATTTT.

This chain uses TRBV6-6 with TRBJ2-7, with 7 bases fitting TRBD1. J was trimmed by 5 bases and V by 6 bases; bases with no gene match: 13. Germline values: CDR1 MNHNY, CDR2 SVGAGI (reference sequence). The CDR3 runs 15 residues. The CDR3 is CASRDRQGRGDEQYF. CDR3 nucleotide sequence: TGTGCCAGCAGAGACCGACAGGGACGCGGTGACGAGCAGTACTTC.

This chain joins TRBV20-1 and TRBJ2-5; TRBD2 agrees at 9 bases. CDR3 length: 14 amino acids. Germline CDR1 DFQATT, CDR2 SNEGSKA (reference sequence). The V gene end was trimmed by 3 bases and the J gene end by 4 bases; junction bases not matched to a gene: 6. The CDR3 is CSARVAGAPETQYF. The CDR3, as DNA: TGCAGTGCTAGGGTAGCGGGAGCCCCAGAGACCCAGTACTTC.

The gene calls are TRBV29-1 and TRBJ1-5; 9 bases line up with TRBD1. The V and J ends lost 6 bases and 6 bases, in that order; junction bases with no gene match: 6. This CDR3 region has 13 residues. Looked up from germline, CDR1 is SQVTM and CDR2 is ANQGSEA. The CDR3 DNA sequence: TGCAGCGTCCGGACAGGGGAGGTTCAGCCCCAGCATTTT. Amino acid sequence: CSVRTGEVQPQHF.

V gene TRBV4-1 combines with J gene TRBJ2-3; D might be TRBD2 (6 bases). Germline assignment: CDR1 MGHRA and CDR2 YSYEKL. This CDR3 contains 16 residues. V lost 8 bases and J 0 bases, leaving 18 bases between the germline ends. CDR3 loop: CASGPRGVSSTDTQYF. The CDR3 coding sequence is TGCGCCAGCGGCCCCCGCGGGGTATCTAGCACAGATACGCAGTATTTT.

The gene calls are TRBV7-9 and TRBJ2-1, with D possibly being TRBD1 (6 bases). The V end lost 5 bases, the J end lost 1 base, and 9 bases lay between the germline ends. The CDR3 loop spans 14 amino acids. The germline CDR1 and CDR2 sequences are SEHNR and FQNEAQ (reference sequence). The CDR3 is CASSQGQSYNEQFF. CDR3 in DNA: TGTGCCAGCAGCCAGGGGCAGTCCTACAATGAGCAGTTCTTC.

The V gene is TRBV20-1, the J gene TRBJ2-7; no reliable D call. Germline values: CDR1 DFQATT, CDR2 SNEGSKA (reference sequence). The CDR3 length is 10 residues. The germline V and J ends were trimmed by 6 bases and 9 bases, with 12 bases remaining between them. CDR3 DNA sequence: TGCAGTGCCGATCGAAGGACGCAGTACTTC. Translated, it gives CSADRRTQYF.

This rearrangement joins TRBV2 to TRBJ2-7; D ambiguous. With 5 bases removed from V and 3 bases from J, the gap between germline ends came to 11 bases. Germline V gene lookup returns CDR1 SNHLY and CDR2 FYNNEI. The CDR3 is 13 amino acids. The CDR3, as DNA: TGTGCCAGCAGTCTCAACCTATTCTACGAGCAGTACTTC. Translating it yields CASSLNLFYEQYF.

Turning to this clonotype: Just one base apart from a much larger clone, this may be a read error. CDR3 loop: CSAWDNEQFF. CDR3 nucleotides: TGCAGTGCTTGGGACAATGAGCAGTTCTTC. The chain couples TRBV20-1 to TRBJ2-1; D is uncertain. The CDR3 consists of 10 residues. Per germline, CDR1 DFQATT and CDR2 SNEGSKA (reference sequence). Trimming stripped 5 bases from V and 5 bases from J, with 4 bases between.

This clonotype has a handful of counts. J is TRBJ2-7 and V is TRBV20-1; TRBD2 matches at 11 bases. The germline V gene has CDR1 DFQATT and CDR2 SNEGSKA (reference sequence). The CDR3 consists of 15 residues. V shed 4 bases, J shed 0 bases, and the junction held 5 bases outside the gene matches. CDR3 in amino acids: CSATPGTSGSYEQYF. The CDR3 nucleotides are TGCAGTGCTACCCCCGGGACTAGCGGCTCCTACGAGCAGTACTTC.

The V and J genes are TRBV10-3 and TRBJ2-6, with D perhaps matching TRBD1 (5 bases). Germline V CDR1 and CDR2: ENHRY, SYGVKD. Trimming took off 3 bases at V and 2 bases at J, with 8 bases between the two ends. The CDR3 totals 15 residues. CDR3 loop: CAISEAGPGANVLTF. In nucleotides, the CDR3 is TGTGCCATCAGTGAAGCAGGGCCTGGGGCCAACGTCCTGACTTTC.

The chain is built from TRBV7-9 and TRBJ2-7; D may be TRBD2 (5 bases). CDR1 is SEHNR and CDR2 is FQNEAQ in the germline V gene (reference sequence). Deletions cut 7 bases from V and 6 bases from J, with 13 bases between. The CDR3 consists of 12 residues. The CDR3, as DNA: TGTGCCAGCACCCCCACGGGAATCGAGCAGTACTTC. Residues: CASTPTGIEQYF.